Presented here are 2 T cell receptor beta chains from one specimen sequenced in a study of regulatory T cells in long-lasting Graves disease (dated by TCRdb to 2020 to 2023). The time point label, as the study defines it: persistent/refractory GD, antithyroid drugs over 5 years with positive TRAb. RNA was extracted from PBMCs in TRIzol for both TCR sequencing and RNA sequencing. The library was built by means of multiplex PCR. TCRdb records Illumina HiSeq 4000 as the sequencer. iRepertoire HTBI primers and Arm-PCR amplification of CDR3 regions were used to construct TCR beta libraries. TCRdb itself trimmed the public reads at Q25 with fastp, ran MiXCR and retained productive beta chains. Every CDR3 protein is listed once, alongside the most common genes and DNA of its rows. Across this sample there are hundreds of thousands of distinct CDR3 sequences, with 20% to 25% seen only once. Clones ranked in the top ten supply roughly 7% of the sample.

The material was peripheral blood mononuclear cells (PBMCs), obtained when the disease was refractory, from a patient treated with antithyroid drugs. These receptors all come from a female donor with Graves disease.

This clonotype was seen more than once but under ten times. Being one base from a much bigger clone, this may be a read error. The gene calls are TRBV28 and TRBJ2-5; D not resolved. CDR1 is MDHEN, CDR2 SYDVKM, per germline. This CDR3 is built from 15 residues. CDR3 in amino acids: CACSLFEGTQETQYF. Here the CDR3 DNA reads TGTGCCTGCAGTTTGTTCGAAGGTACTCAAGAGACCCAGTACTTC.

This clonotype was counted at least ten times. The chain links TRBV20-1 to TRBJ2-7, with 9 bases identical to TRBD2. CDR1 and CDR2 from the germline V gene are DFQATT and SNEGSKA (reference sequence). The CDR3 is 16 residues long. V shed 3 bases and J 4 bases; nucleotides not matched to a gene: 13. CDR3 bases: TGCAGTGCTAGTAGTTTCGCGACTAGCGGATATTACGAGCAGTACTTC. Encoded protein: CSASSFATSGYYEQYF.